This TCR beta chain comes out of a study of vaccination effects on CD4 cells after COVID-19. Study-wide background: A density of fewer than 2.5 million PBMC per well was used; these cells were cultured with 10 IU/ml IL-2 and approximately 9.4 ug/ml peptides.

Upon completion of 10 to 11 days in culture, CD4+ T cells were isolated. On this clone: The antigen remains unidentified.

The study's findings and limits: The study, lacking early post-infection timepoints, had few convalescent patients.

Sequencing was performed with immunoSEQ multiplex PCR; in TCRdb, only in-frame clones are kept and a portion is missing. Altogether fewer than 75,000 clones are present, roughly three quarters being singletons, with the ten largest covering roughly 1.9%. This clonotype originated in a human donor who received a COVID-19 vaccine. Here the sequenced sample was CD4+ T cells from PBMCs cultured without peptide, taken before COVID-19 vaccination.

The DNA for the CDR3 is TGCGCCAGCAGCTTGGGGGGGAACACAGATACGCAGTATTTT. Its protein is CASSLGGNTDTQYF. V and J are TRBV5-1 and TRBJ2-3; D possibly uses TRBD1 or TRBD2 (5 bases each). Between the trimmed V and J ends, which lost 0 bases and 2 bases, there was a span of 7 bases. The CDR3 consists of 14 residues. Looked up from germline, CDR1 is SGHRS and CDR2 is YFSETQ.